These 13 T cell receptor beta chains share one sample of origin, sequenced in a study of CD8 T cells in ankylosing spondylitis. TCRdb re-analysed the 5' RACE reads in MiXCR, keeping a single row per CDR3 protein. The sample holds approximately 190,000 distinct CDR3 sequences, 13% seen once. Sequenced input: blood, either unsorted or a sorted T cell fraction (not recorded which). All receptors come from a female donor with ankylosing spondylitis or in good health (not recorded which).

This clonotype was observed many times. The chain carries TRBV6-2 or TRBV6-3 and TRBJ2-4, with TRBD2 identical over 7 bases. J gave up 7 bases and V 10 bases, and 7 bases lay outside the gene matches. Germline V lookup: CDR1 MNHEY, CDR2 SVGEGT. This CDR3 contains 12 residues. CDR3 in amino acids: CATSTSRNIQYF. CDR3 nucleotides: TGTGCCACTTCGACTAGCCGTAACATTCAGTACTTC.

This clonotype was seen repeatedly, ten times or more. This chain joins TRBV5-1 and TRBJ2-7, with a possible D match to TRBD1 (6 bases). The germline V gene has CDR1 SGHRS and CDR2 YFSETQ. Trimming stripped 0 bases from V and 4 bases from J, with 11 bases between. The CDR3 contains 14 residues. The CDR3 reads CASSLERTVYEQYF. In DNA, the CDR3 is TGCGCCAGCAGCTTGGAAAGGACAGTATACGAGCAGTACTTC.

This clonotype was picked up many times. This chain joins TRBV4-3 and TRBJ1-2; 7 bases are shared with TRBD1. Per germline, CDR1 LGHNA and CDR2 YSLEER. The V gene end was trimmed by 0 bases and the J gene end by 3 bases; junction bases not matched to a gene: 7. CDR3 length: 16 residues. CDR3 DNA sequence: TGCGCCAGCAGCCAAGAAGGGCCTACAGGGGACTATGGCTACACCTTC. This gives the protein CASSQEGPTGDYGYTF.

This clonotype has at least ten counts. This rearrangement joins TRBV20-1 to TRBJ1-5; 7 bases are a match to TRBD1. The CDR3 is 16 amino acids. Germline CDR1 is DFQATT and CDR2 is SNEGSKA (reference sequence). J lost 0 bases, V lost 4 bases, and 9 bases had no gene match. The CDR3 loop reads CSAKGQSPYSNQPQHF. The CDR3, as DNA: TGCAGTGCTAAGGGACAGAGCCCATATAGCAATCAGCCCCAGCATTTT.

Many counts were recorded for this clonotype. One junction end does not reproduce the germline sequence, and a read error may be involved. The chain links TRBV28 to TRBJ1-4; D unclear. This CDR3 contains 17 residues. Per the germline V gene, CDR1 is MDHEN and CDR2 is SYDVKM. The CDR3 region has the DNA TGTGCCAGCAGTTTTTTATTGATCGTTCACGGGGTGGAAAACCTGTTTTTT. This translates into CASSFLLIVHGVENLFF.

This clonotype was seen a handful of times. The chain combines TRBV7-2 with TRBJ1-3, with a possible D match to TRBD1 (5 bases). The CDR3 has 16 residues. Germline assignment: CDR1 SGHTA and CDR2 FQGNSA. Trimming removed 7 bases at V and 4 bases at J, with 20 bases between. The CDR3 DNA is TGTGCCAGCACCGGGGCCGTCCAGGACGTAGGAAACACCATATATTTT. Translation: CASTGAVQDVGNTIYF.

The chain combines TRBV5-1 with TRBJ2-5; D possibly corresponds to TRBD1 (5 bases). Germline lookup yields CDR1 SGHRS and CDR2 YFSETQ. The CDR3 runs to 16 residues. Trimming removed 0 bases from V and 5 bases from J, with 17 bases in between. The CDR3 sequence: CASSLAPRENPETQYF. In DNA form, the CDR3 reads TGCGCCAGCAGCTTGGCCCCCAGGGAAAATCCGGAGACCCAGTACTTC.

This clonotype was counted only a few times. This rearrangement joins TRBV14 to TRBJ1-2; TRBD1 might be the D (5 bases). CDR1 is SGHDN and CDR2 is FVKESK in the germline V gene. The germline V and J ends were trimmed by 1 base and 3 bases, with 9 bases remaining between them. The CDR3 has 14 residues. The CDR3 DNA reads TGTGCCAGCAGCCAAGGGGGCCTCTACTATGGCTACACCTTC. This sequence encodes CASSQGGLYYGYTF.

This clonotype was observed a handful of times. The CDR3 DNA sequence: TGCAGCGTCGTGGACTACATCACCGGGGAGCTGTTTTTT. It yields the protein CSVVDYITGELFF. The V call is TRBV29-1, the J call TRBJ2-2; TRBD2 might be the D (6 bases). The CDR3 loop spans 13 amino acids. From germline, CDR1 is SQVTM and CDR2 ANQGSEA. The germline V and J ends were trimmed by 6 bases and 4 bases, with 12 bases remaining between them.

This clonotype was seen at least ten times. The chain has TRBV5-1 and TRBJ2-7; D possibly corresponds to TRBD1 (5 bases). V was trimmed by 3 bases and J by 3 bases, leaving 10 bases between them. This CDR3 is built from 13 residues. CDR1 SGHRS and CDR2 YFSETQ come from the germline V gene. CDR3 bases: TGCGCCAGCAGCTACCGGACAAACTACGAGCAGTACTTC. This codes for CASSYRTNYEQYF. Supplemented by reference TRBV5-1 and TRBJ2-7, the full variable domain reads KAGVTQTPRYLIKTRGQQVTLSCSPISGHRSVSWYQQTPGQGLQFLFEYFSETQRNKGNFPGRFSGRQFSNSRSEMNVSTLELGDSALYLCASSYRTNYEQYFGPGTRLTVT.

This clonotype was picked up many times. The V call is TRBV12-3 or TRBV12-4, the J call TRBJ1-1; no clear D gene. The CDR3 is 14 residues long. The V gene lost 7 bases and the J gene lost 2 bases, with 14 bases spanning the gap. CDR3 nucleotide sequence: TGTGCCAGCACTAAGGGCACCCTTAACACTGAAGCTTTCTTT. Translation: CASTKGTLNTEAFF.

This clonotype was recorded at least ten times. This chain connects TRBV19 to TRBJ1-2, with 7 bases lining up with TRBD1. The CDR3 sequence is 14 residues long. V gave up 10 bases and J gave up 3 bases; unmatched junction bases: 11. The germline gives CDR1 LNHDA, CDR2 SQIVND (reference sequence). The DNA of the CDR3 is TGTGCCACTTCCCGGTGGACAGGCGACTATGGCTACACCTTC. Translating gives CATSRWTGDYGYTF.

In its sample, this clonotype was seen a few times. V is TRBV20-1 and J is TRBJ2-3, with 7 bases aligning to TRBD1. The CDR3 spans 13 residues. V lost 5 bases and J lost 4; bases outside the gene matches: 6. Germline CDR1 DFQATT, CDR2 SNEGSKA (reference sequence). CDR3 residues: CSALDRVSDTQYF. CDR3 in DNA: TGCAGTGCTCTAGACAGGGTTTCAGATACGCAGTATTTT.